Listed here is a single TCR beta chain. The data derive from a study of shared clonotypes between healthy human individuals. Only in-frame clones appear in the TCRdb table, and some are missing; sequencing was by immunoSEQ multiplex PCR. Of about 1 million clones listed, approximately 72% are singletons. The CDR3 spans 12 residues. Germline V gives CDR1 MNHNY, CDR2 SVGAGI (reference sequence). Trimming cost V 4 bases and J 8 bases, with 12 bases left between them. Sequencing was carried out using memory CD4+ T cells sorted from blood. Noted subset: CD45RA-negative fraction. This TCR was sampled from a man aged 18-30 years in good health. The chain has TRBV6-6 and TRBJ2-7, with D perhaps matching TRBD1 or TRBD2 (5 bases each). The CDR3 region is CASSWSRDQQYF. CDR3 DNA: TGTGCCAGCAGTTGGTCACGGGACCAGCAGTACTTC.